The entry below describes one T cell receptor beta chain. The germline gives CDR1 MDHEN, CDR2 SYDVKM. V shed 7 bases and J 4 bases; nucleotides not matched to a gene: 5. This CDR3 spans 13 amino acids. The entry originates in a study of blood T cell repertoires in COVID-19. About the research overall: Spain, Italy and the United States supplied samples that represented acute and convalescent COVID-19.

Sequencing used immunoSEQ multiplex PCR; TCRdb keeps in-frame clones, though not all of them. Of under 110,000 clones in the sample, around 92% were seen once. The sequenced sample consisted of peripheral blood. This sequence was found in a middle-aged man with active COVID-19. The chain employs TRBV28 and TRBJ2-3, with 7 bases aligning to TRBD2. This CDR3 is CASTGEGPDTQYF. The CDR3 bases are TGTGCCAGCACCGGGGAGGGTCCAGATACGCAGTATTTT.